This T cell receptor (beta chain) was retrieved from a study of T cell responses to AZD1222 COVID-19 vaccine (dated by TCRdb to the early 2020s). About the investigation overall: TCR sequencing was performed for 233 trial participants, of whom 200 to 220 were given two doses of AZD1222 and around 25 were given two doses of MenACWY control vaccine. Trial participants were enrolled by age into 18-55, 56-69 and 70-plus year subgroups, with around 150, 28 and 57 TCR-sequenced participants respectively.

Remarks on this clone: Its antigen specificity is not known. There are no base qualities to consult, and no much larger clone falls within one base.

The CDR3 regions of human TCRbeta chains were subjected to immunosequencing. Per the source publication's procedure: TCRs in the repertoires were compared against a reference library of SARS-CoV-2-specific TCRs that had been generated with the MIRA antigen-specificity platform. Breadth meant the fraction of unique TCRs that were SARS-CoV-2-associated, whereas depth meant the fraction of total T cells that were SARS-CoV-2-associated. Using the MIRA data, each spike-specific TCR was assigned both to the spike region to which the TCR was reactive and to a CD4 or CD8 class. Log10-transformed breadth and depth values were compared by one-way ANOVA with Sidak's multiple comparisons tests. In TCRdb, the immuneACCESS table is reduced to in-frame sequences with V and J assigned. These tables do not hold every clone; where another copy was compared, an unresolved V gene accounts for under half, and the others remain unexplained. That table is the source of V, J and clone size, and D and trimming were worked out from the DNA. The sample table holds 130,000 or so clones, of which approximately 92% were seen once. Less than 2% of the sample is in the top ten clones.

The time point label for this specimen denotes: about 28 days (+/-7) after the second vaccine dose. AZD1222 recipients with second doses at about 4 weeks or about 12 weeks were pooled, because spike-specific TCR depth and breadth did not differ between schedules. Vaccinee samples were obtained from the UK trials COV001 and COV002, which included a single-blind randomized controlled phase 2/3 trial of AZD1222 (ChAdOx1 nCoV-19) in healthy adults. For TCRbeta chain sequencing, PBMC samples were collected from trial participants at day 0 and at day 28 after the second dose. After removal of 5 bases from V and 1 base from J, the junction retains 3 bases not matched to a gene. Measured from the cysteine to the phenylalanine, the CDR3 is 15 residues long. Kept here is only the CDR3 DNA, which spans 45 bases and is read in frame from base 1. CDR1 and CDR2, looked up from the germline V gene, are SNHLY and FYNNEI.

Summary of the overall study and its limitations: The whole spike protein was spanned by vaccine-associated CD4 TCRs, and dominant responses were seen in regions 160-218 and 743-854. Most participants were white British and females outnumbered males, and the authors suggested that clonal diversity may have been underestimated. Conclusions about previously exposed vaccinees are limited, since just a handful of AZD1222 recipients were seropositive for SARS-CoV-2 at baseline. Nearly half of unique spike-specific TCRs reportedly recognized epitopes outside regions mutated in the B.1.351 and B.1.1.7 variants. In the small 56-69-year group, the increase in depth fell short of significance, most likely because of low power. After two AZD1222 doses, spike-specific TCR breadth and depth were significantly higher than at day 0 and than in MenACWY recipients. Because no samples from the day 14 peak response were available, repertoires could be characterized only after the peak T cell response.

This sequence originates from an adult who received the AZD1222 COVID-19 vaccine. This specimen was peripheral blood, taken 28 days after the second AZD1222 dose. The chain is assembled from TRBV2 and TRBJ2-2, and TRBD2 aligns with 8 junction nucleotides. The nucleotides are TGTGCCAGCAGTTATAGCGGGGAGAACACCGGGGAGCTGTTTTTT. The resulting protein is CASSYSGENTGELFF.